This T cell receptor beta chain comes out of a study of T cells in Graves' hyperthyroidism and ophthalmopathy. Overall study results and limits: In simple terms, a model built on 13 V-J features told ophthalmopathy apart from stable hyperthyroidism.

Many counts were recorded for this clonotype. What it recognizes is unknown. RNA transcripts served as the template for amplifying TCR beta CDR3 regions. The HTBI primer set served for first-round RT-PCR of the TCR CDR3. TCRdb re-called the multiplex PCR reads with MiXCR, one entry per CDR3 protein. The table includes over 350,000 distinct CDR3 sequences, less than 20% detected once. Input material: blood. This receptor was identified in a young man with Graves' ophthalmopathy.

The CDR3 protein is CSASGVDNQPQHF. CDR3 coding DNA: TGCAGTGCTAGCGGGGTTGACAATCAGCCCCAGCATTTT. This rearrangement joins TRBV20-1 to TRBJ1-5; D is unresolved. Germline CDR1 reads DFQATT; CDR2 reads SNEGSKA (reference sequence). There are 13 residues in the CDR3. Deletions cut 3 bases from V and 3 bases from J, with 9 bases between.